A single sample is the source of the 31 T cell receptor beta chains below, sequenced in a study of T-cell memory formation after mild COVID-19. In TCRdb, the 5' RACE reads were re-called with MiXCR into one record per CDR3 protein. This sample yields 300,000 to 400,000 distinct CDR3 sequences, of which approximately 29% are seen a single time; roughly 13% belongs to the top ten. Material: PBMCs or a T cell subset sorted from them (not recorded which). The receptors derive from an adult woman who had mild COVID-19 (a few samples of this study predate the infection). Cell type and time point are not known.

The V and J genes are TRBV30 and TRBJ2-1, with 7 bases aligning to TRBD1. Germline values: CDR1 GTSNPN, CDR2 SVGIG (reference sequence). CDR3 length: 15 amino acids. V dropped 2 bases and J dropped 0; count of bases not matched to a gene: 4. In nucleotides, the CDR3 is TGTGCCTGGAGTCCGGGACAGAACTCCTACAATGAGCAGTTCTTC. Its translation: CAWSPGQNSYNEQFF.

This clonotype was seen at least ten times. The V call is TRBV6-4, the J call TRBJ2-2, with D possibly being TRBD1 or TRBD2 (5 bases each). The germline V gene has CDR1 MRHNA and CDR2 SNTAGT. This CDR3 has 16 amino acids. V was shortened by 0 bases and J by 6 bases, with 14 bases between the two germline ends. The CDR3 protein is CASSDSRDGTPGELFF. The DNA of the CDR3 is TGTGCCAGCAGTGACTCTAGGGACGGGACGCCCGGGGAGCTGTTTTTT.

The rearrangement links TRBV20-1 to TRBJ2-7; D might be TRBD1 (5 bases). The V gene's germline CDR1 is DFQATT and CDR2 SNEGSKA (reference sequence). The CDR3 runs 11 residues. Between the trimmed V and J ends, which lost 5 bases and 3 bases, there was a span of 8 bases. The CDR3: CSALDSYEQYF. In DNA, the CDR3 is TGCAGTGCTTTAGACAGCTACGAGCAGTACTTC.

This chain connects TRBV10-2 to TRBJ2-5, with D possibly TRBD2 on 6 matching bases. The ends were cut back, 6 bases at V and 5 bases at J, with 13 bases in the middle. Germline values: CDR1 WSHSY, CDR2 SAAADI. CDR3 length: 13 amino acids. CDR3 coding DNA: TGCGCCAGCAGAGTCGGGAGCAGGGAGACCCAGTACTTC. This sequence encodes CASRVGSRETQYF.

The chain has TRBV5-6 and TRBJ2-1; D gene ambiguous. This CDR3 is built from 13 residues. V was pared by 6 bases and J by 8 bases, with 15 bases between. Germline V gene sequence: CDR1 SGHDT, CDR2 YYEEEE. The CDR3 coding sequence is TGTGCCAGCACCCTTATAGTCTTGCATGAGCAGTTCTTC. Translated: CASTLIVLHEQFF.

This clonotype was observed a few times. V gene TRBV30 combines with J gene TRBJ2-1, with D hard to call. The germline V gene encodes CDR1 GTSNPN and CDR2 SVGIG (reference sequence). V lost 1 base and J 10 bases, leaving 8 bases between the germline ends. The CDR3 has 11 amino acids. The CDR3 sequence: CAWSATYEQFF. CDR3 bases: TGTGCCTGGAGTGCCACCTACGAGCAGTTCTTC.

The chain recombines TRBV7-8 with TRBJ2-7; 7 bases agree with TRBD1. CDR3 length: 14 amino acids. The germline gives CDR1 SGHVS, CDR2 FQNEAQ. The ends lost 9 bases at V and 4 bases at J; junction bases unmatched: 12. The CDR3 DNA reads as TGTGCCAGTAGCCGGACAGGTCTAATATACGAGCAGTACTTC. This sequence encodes CASSRTGLIYEQYF.

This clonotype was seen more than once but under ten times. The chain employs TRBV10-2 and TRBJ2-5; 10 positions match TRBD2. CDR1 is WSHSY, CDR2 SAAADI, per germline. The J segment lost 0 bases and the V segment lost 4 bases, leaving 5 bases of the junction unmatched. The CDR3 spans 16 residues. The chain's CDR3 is CASSAPGLANQETQYF. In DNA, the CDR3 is TGCGCCAGCAGTGCCCCGGGACTAGCGAACCAAGAGACCCAGTACTTC.

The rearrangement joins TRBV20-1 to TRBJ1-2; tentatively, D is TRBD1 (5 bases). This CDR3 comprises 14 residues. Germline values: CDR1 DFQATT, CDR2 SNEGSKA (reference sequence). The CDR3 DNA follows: TGCAGCGTCCCCGGGACCCGGGTGAGCTATGGCTACACCTTC. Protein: CSVPGTRVSYGYTF.

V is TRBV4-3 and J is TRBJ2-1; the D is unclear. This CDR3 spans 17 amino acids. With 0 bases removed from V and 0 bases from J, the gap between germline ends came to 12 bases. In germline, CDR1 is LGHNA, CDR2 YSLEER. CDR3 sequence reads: CASSQDGSTSSYNEQFF. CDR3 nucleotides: TGCGCCAGCAGCCAAGATGGATCGACGAGCTCCTACAATGAGCAGTTCTTC.

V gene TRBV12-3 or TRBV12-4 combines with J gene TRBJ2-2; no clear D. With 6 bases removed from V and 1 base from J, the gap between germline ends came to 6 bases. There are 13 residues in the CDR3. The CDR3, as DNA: TGTGCCAGCAGGCCAAAGAACACCGGGGAGCTGTTTTTT. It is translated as CASRPKNTGELFF.

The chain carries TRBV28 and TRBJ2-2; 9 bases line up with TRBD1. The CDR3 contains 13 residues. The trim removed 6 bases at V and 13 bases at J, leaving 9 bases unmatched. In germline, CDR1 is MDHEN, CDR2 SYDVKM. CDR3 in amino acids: CASSPLGTGRLFF. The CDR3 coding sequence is TGTGCCAGCAGCCCTTTAGGGACAGGGAGGCTGTTTTTT.

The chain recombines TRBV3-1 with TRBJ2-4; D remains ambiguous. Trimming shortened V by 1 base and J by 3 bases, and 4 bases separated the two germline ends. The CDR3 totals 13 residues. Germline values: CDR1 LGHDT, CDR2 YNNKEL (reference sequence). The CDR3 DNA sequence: TGTGCCAGCAGCCAAGGCAGCAAAAACATTCAGTACTTC. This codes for CASSQGSKNIQYF. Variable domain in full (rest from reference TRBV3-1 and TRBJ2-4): DTAVSQTPKYLVTQMGNDKSIKCEQNLGHDTMYWYKQDSKKFLKIMFSYNNKELIINETVPNRFSPKSPDKAHLNLHINSLELGDSAVYFCASSQGSKNIQYFGAGTRLSVL.

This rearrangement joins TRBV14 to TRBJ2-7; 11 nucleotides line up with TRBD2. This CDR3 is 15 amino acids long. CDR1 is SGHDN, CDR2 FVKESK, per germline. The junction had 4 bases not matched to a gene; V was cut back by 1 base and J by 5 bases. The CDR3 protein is CASSQGSGRAHEQYF. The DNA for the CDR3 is TGTGCCAGCAGCCAAGGTAGCGGGAGGGCACACGAGCAGTACTTC.

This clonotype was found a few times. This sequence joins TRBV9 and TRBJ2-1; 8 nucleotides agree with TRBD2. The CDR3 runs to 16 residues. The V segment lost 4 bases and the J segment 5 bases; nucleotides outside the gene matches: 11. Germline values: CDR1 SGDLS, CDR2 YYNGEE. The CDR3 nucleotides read TGTGCCAGCAGCCCAGCGAAGCGGGAGAGGAACAATGAGCAGTTCTTC. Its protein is CASSPAKRERNNEQFF.

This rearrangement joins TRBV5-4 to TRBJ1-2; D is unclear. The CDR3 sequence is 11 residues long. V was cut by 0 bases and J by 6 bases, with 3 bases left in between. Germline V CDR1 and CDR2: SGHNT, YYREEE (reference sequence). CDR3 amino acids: CASSLENGYTF. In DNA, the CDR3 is TGTGCCAGCAGCTTGGAGAATGGCTACACCTTC.

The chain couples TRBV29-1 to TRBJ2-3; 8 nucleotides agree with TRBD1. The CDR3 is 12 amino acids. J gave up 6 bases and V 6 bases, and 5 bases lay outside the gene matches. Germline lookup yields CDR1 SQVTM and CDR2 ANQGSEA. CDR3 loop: CSVPQGEDTQYF. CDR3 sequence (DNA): TGCAGCGTACCACAGGGGGAGGATACGCAGTATTTT.

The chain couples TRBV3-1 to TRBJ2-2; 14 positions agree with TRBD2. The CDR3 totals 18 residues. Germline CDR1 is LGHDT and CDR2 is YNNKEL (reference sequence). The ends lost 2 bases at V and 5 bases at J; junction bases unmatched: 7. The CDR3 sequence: CASSQPGLAGVRTGELFF. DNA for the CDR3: TGTGCCAGCAGCCAACCGGGACTAGCGGGAGTAAGGACCGGGGAGCTGTTTTTT.

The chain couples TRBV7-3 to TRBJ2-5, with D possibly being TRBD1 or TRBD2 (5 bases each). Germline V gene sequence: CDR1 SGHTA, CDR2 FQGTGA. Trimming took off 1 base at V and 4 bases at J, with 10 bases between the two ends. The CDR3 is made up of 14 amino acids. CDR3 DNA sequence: TGTGCCAGCAGCTTAAATGGGGACCGAGAGACCCAGTACTTC. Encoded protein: CASSLNGDRETQYF. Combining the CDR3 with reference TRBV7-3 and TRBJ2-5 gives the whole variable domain GAGVSQTPSNKVTEKGKYVELRCDPISGHTALYWYRQSLGQGPEFLIYFQGTGAADDSGLPNDRFFAVRPEGSVSTLKIQRTERGDSAVYLCASSLNGDRETQYFGPGTRLLVL.

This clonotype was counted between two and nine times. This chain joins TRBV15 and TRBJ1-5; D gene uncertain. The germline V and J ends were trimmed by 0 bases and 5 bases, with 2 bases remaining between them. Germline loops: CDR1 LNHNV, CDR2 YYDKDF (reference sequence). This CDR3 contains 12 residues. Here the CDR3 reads CATSRDYQPQHF. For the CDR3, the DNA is TGTGCCACCAGCAGAGATTATCAGCCCCAGCATTTT.

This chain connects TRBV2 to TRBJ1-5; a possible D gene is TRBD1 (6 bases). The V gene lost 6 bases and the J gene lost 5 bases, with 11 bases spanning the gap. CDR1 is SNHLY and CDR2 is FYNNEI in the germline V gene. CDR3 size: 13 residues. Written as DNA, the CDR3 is TGTGCCAGCAGCGGAGGGACACATCAGCCCCAGCATTTT. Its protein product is CASSGGTHQPQHF.

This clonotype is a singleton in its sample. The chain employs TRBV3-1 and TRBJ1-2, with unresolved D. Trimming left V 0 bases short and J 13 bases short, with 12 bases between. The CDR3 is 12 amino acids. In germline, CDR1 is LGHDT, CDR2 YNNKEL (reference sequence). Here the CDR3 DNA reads TGTGCCAGCAGCCAAGATTGGGAAGGACTCACCTTC. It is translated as CASSQDWEGLTF.

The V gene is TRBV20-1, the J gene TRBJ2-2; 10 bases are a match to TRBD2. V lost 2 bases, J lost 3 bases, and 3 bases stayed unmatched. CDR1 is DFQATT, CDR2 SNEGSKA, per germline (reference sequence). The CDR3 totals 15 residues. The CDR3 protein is CSARLAGVYTGELFF. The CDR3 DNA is TGCAGTGCTAGACTAGCGGGGGTCTACACCGGGGAGCTGTTTTTT.

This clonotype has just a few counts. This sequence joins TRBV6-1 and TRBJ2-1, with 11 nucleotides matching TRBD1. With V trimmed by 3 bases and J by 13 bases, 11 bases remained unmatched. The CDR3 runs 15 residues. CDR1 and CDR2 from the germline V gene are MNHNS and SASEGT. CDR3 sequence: CASSEWDRGIPLQFF. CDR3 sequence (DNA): TGTGCCAGCAGTGAGTGGGACAGGGGGATCCCTTTACAGTTCTTC.

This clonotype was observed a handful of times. In DNA form, the CDR3 reads TGTGCCAGCAGCCTACCTGTCGATGGTCGACAAGAGACCCAGTACTTC. The encoded protein is CASSLPVDGRQETQYF. V and J are TRBV7-9 and TRBJ2-5; D gene unclear. CDR1 is SEHNR, CDR2 FQNEAQ, per germline (reference sequence). The CDR3 spans 16 residues. Trimming cost V 5 bases and J 2 bases, with 18 bases left between them.

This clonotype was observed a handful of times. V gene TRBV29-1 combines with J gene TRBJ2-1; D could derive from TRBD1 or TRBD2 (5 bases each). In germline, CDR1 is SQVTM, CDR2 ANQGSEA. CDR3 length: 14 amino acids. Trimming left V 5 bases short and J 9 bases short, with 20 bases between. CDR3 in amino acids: CSVSDSLRGREQFF. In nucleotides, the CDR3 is TGCAGCGTTTCCGACAGCCTGAGGGGTCGTGAGCAGTTCTTC.

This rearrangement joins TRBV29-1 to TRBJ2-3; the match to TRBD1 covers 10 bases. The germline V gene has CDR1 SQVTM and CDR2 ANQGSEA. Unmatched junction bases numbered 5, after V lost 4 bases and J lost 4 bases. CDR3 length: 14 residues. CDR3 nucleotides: TGCAGCGTTGGACAGGGGGCCAGGGCAGATACGCAGTATTTT. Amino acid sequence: CSVGQGARADTQYF.

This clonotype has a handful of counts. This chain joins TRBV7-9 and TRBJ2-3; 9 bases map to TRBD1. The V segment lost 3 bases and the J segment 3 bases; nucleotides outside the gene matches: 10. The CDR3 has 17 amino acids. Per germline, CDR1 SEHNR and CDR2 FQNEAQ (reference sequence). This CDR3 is CASSFTPGTGPTDTQYF. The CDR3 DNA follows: TGTGCCAGCAGCTTCACTCCCGGGACAGGGCCAACAGATACGCAGTATTTT.

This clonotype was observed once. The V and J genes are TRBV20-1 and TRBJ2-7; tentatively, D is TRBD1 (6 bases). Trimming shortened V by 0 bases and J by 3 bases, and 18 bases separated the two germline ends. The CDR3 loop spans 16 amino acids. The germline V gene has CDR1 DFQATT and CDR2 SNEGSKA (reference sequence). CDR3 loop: CSARDGEGDRNYEQYF. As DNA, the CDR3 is TGCAGTGCTAGAGATGGAGAAGGCGACAGGAACTACGAGCAGTACTTC.

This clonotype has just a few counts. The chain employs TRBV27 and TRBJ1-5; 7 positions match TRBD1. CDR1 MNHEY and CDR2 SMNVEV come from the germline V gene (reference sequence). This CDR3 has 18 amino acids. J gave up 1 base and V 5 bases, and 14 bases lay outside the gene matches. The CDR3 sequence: CASSLEGGPYMSNQPQHF. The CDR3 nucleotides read TGTGCCAGCAGTCTCGAAGGGGGCCCATATATGAGCAATCAGCCCCAGCATTTT.

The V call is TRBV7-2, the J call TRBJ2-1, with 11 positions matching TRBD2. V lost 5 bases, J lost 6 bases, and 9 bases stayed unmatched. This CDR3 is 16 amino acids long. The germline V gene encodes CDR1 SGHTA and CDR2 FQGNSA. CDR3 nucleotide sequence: TGTGCCAGCAGCGTGAGGCGACTAGCGGGAATCAATGAGCAGTTCTTC. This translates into CASSVRRLAGINEQFF. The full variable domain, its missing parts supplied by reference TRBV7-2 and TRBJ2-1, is GAGVSQSPSNKVTEKGKDVELRCDPISGHTALYWYRQSLGQGLEFLIYFQGNSAPDKSGLPSDRFSAERTGGSVSTLTIQRTQQEDSAVYLCASSVRRLAGINEQFFGPGTRLTVL.